The 27 T cell receptor beta chains below all came from one sample that was sequenced in a study of CXCR3-negative and CXCR3-positive naive CD8 T cells. UMI-labeled 5' RACE yielded the TRB cDNA libraries. Reprocessing the 5' RACE reads, TCRdb reports a single entry for every CDR3 protein and omits DNA. This table lists 40,000 to 50,000 distinct CDR3 sequences. The specimen sequenced was naive CXCR3- CD8+ T cells from blood. As for subset: CD45RO-CCR7+CD27+CD95- naive CD8+ T cells lacking CXCR3 (TNR3-). The receptor source for this set is a human donor in good health. Some clones in this sample may be carry-over from other donors' samples.

The chain uses TRBV11-3 and TRBJ2-3; TCRdb lists TRBD2, though no DNA is available to test this call. The CDR3 has 15 amino acids. CDR1 and CDR2 (germline): SGHNT, YENEEA. This chain's CDR3 is CASSSPSGLTDTQYF.

The J gene is TRBJ1-6, the V gene TRBV19. Germline V gives CDR1 LNHDA, CDR2 SQIVND (reference sequence). This CDR3 comprises 15 residues. CDR3 amino acids: CASSIVGQSNSPLHF. Drawing the rest from reference TRBV19 and TRBJ1-6, the complete variable domain is DGGITQSPKYLFRKEGQNVTLSCEQNLNHDAMYWYRQDPGQGLRLIYYSQIVNDFQKGDIAEGYSVSREKKESFPLTVTSAQKNPTAFYLCASSIVGQSNSPLHFGNGTRLTVT.

This sequence joins TRBV20-1 and TRBJ1-6; checking the TCRdb D call of TRBD1 is not possible without DNA. The V gene's germline CDR1 is DFQATT and CDR2 SNEGSKA (reference sequence). The CDR3 extends over 15 amino acids. The CDR3 loop reads CSALYDQRLNSPLHF.

This chain uses TRBV5-5 with TRBJ1-1; TCRdb lists TRBD1, though no DNA is available to test this call. The CDR3 runs 18 residues. CDR1 and CDR2 (germline): SGHKS, YYEKEE (reference sequence). The CDR3 is CASRRADRERLKNTEAFF.

The J gene is TRBJ1-4, the V gene TRBV3-1; TCRdb names TRBD1, which stays unverified in the absence of DNA. The CDR3 spans 16 residues. Germline CDR1 is LGHDT and CDR2 is YNNKEL (reference sequence). CDR3: CASSQPGRATNEKLFF.

This sequence joins TRBV14 and TRBJ1-1; TCRdb lists TRBD1, though no DNA is available to test this call. Germline lookup yields CDR1 SGHDN and CDR2 FVKESK. This CDR3 spans 14 amino acids. Here the CDR3 reads CASSRQGSETEAFF.

The rearrangement links TRBV29-1 to TRBJ2-1; the TRBD2 assignment by TCRdb is unverifiable without DNA. The CDR3 has 13 residues. Germline lookup yields CDR1 SQVTM and CDR2 ANQGSEA. The chain's CDR3 is CSSVSGGINEQFF.

This chain joins TRBV14 and TRBJ2-2; the D call of TRBD2 rests on TCRdb alone, since no DNA is present to check it. The CDR3 consists of 18 residues. Germline V lookup: CDR1 SGHDN, CDR2 FVKESK. CDR3 in amino acids: CASSHPRPAAANTGELFF.

This sequence joins TRBV6-2 or TRBV6-3 and TRBJ2-7; the D gene TCRdb calls, TRBD1, cannot be checked with no DNA. Germline CDR1 reads MNHEY; CDR2 reads SVGEGT. The CDR3 is made up of 16 amino acids. CDR3 loop: CASSGQPGDPSYEQYF.

V gene TRBV5-1 combines with J gene TRBJ2-1; the TRBD2 assignment by TCRdb is unverifiable without DNA. The CDR3 consists of 16 residues. Germline V lookup: CDR1 SGHRS, CDR2 YFSETQ. This CDR3 is CASSLEGGGAYNEQFF.

The rearrangement uses TRBV6-2 or TRBV6-3 and TRBJ2-7; TCRdb's D gene call, TRBD2, goes unchecked for lack of DNA. The CDR3 is 14 amino acids. Germline V gene data show CDR1 as MNHEY and CDR2 as SVGEGT. CDR3 amino acids: CASSYSGDYYEQYF.

V and J are TRBV29-1 and TRBJ2-3; TCRdb's assignment of TRBD2 cannot be checked, as there is no DNA. The CDR3 sequence is 12 residues long. From germline, CDR1 is SQVTM and CDR2 ANQGSEA. CDR3 in amino acids: CSVEAGLDTQYF.

This chain joins TRBV29-1 and TRBJ2-6. This CDR3 contains 15 residues. The V gene's germline CDR1 is SQVTM and CDR2 ANQGSEA. CDR3 in amino acids: CSVEVSGSGANVLTF.

This sequence joins TRBV14 and TRBJ2-3; the D call from TCRdb, TRBD2, cannot be confirmed without DNA. Germline V gene lookup returns CDR1 SGHDN and CDR2 FVKESK. The CDR3 is 18 amino acids. This CDR3 is CASSQGGVSGSSTDTQYF.

This chain uses TRBV2 with TRBJ1-5; the D gene TCRdb calls, TRBD1, cannot be checked with no DNA. The germline V gene encodes CDR1 SNHLY and CDR2 FYNNEI. The CDR3 is 13 amino acids. CDR3 amino acids: CASARQENQPQHF. Full variable domain (outside the CDR3, taken from reference TRBV2 and TRBJ1-5): EPEVTQTPSHQVTQMGQEVILRCVPISNHLYFYWYRQILGQKVEFLVSFYNNEISEKSEIFDDQFSVERPDGSNFTLKIRSTKLEDSAMYFCASARQENQPQHFGDGTRLSIL.

This chain joins TRBV11-2 and TRBJ2-1; the TCRdb D gene call, TRBD1, has no DNA to confirm it. Per the germline V gene, CDR1 is SGHAT and CDR2 is FQNNGV. There are 16 residues in the CDR3. CDR3 in amino acids: CASSRTGQEGYMEQFF.

This sequence joins TRBV12-3 or TRBV12-4 and TRBJ1-1. This CDR3 region has 13 residues. CDR3 sequence: CASSFGSLSEAFF.

The genes are TRBV28 and TRBJ2-7; lacking DNA, the TRBD1 call made by TCRdb goes unchecked. CDR1 is MDHEN, CDR2 SYDVKM, per germline. This CDR3 contains 15 residues. The chain's CDR3 is CASSFRGTRHYEQYF.

V and J are TRBV20-1 and TRBJ2-5; lacking DNA, the TRBD1 call made by TCRdb goes unchecked. This CDR3 has 14 residues. From germline, CDR1 is DFQATT and CDR2 SNEGSKA (reference sequence). The CDR3 reads CSARDMTGLETQYF.

This chain uses TRBV7-8 with TRBJ2-5; TCRdb picks TRBD2, but there is no DNA to check that call. Per germline, CDR1 SGHVS and CDR2 FQNEAQ. The CDR3 spans 15 residues. The CDR3 sequence is CASSLVEGPQETQYF. Combining the CDR3 with reference TRBV7-8 and TRBJ2-5 gives the whole variable domain GAGVSQSPRYKVAKRGQDVALRCDPISGHVSLFWYQQALGQGPEFLTYFQNEAQLDKSGLPSDRFFAERPEGSVSTLKIQRTQQEDSAVYLCASSLVEGPQETQYFGPGTRLLVL.

The chain is built from TRBV14 and TRBJ2-1. Germline-derived CDR1 and CDR2 are SGHDN and FVKESK. The CDR3 is 13 residues long. This chain's CDR3 is CASSQGRHNEQFF.

The chain joins TRBV13 to TRBJ2-7; TCRdb proposes TRBD1, but this gene call is untestable without DNA. CDR1 and CDR2 from the germline V gene are PRHDT and FYEKMQ (reference sequence). CDR3 size: 12 residues. The CDR3: CASSRTVYEQYF.

V usage is TRBV29-1 and J usage is TRBJ1-2; TCRdb's D call, TRBD1, is unchecked because there is no DNA. The CDR3 length is 14 residues. The germline V gene has CDR1 SQVTM and CDR2 ANQGSEA. The CDR3: CSAQPTTAFYGYTF.

V is TRBV28 and J is TRBJ1-5; TCRdb's assignment of TRBD1 cannot be checked, as there is no DNA. Germline CDR1 reads MDHEN; CDR2 reads SYDVKM. This CDR3 is 16 amino acids long. The CDR3 spells CASSFPLDRVGQPQHF.

The CDR3 reads CASSLAGPRDEQFF. The chain joins TRBV27 to TRBJ2-1; TCRdb returns TRBD1, unconfirmable since there is no DNA. The CDR3 loop spans 14 amino acids. Germline V lookup: CDR1 MNHEY, CDR2 SMNVEV (reference sequence).

This chain connects TRBV20-1 to TRBJ1-1; TCRdb's D call, TRBD1, is unchecked because there is no DNA. The CDR3 spans 14 residues. CDR1 is DFQATT and CDR2 is SNEGSKA in the germline V gene (reference sequence). CDR3 protein: CSARGDRGWTEAFF.

This sequence joins TRBV4-1 and TRBJ1-5; lacking DNA, the TRBD1 call made by TCRdb goes unchecked. Per germline, CDR1 MGHRA and CDR2 YSYEKL. This CDR3 comprises 17 residues. This CDR3 reads CASSQGRGPISNQPQHF.